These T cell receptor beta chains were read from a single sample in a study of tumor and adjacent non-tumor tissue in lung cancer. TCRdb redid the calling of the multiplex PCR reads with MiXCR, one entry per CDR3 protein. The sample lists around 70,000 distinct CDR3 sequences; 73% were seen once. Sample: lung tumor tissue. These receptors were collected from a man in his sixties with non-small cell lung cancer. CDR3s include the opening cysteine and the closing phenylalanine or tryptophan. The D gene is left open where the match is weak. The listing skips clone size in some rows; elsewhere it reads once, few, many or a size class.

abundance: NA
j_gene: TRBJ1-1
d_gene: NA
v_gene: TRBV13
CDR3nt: TGTGCTAGCAGCTTCACTCAGAACACTGAAGTTTTCTTT
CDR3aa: CASSFTQNTEVFF

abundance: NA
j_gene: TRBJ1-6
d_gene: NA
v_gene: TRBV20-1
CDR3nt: TGCAGTGCCCCGGGGCAGCGCTATATTTCACCCCTCCACTTT
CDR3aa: CSAPGQRYISPLHF

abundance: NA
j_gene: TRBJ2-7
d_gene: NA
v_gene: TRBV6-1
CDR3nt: TGTGCCATCAGTGAAGGGGATAGCTCCTACGAGCAGTACTTC
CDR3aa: CAISEGDSSYEQYF

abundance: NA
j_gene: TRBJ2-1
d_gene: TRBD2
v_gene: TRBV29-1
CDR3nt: TGCAGCGTTGAGAGGACTAGCGGTCACAATGAGCAGTTCTTC
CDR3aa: CSVERTSGHNEQFF

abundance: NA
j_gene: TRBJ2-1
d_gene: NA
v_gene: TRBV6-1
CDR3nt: TGTGCCAGCAGTGCGACGAGCGCCATGGGGAATGAGCAGTTCTTC
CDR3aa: CASSATSAMGNEQFF

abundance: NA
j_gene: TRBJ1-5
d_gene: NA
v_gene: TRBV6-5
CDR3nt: TGTGCCAGCAGTCGACTTCGGGGAAGTCAGCCCCAGCATTTT
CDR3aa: CASSRLRGSQPQHF

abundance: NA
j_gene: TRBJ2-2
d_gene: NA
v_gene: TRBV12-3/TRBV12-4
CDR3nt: TGTGCCAGCCATATTGGGAAGGGCAGGGAGCTGTTTTTT
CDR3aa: CASHIGKGRELFF

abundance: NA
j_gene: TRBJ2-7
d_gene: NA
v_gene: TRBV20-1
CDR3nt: TGCAGTGCTAGAAAACTGACACAAACCTCCTACGGGCAGTACTTC
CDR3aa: CSARKLTQTSYGQYF

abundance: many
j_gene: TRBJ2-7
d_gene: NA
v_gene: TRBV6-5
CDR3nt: TGTGCCAGCAGGAGAGACGGGCGGACCGTCTCCTACGAGCAGTACTTC
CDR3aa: CASRRDGRTVSYEQYF

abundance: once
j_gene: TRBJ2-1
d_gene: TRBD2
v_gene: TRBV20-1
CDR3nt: TGCAGTGGCAGAACTGTATCGGGAGGGGACCATGAGCAGTTCTTC
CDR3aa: CSGRTVSGGDHEQFF

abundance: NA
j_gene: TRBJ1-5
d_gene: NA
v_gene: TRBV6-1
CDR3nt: TGTACCAGCAGTGCGGAATGGTATCAGCCCCAGCATTTT
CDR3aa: CTSSAEWYQPQHF

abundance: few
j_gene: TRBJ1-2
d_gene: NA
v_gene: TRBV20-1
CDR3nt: TGCAGTGCTCGCAGTGGACAAAAGTATGACTACACCTTC
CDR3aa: CSARSGQKYDYTF

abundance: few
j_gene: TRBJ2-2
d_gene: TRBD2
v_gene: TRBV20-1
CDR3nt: TGCGGTGCTACTTTAGTGGGAGGGCCAGAGACCGGGGAGCTGTTTTTT
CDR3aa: CGATLVGGPETGELFF

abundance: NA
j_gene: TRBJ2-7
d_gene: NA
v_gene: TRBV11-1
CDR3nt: TGTCCCAGCACCTTAAATATTTACGGCGAGCAGTACTTC
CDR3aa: CPSTLNIYGEQYF

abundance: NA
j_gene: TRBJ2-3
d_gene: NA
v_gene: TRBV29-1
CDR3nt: TGCAGCGCTTTTATGCCTAACCGCTCAGATACGCAGTATTTT
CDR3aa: CSAFMPNRSDTQYF

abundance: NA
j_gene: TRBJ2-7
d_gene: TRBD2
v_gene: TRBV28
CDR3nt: TGTGCCAGCGTTGGGTGGACTAGCGGGGGAACGGCGGCCTACGAGCAGTACTTC
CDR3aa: CASVGWTSGGTAAYEQYF

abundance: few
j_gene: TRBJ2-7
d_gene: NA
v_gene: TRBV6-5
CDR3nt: TGTGCCAGAAGCCAGACTAGAGGCTACGAGCAGTACTTC
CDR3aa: CARSQTRGYEQYF

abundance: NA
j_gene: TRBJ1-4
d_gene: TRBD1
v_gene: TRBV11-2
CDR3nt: TGTGCCAGCAGCCCCATGCCCCTTGGACAGGTCGAAGACTATAATGAAAAACTGTTTTTT
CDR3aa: CASSPMPLGQVEDYNEKLFF

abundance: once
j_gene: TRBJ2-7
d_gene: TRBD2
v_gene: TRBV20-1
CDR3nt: TGCAGTGCTAGGCGGGGGGCCACCTACAAGCAGTACTTC
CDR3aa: CSARRGATYKQYF

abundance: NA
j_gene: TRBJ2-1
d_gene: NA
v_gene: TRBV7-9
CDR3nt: TGTGCCAGCAGCATGACATTGAGGGGGGGCTCCTACAATGAGCAGTTCTTC
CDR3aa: CASSMTLRGGSYNEQFF

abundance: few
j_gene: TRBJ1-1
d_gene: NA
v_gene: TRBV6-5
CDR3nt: TGTGCCAACAGTTATTCGATCTGGAACACTGAAGCTTTCTTT
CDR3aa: CANSYSIWNTEAFF

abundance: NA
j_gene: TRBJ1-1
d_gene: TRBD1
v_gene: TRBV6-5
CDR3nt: TGTGCCAGCAGTTACTCCCACAGGGGTAGAGCTGAAGCTTTCTTT
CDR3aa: CASSYSHRGRAEAFF

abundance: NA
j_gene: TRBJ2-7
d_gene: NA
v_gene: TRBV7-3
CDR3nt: TGTGCCAGCAGCTTAGGGCAGTTAACCGAGCAGTACTTC
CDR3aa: CASSLGQLTEQYF

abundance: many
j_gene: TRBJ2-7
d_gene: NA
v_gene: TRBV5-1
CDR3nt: TGCGCCAGCAGCTTGGGTGGACAGGACTATTCCTACGAGCAGTACTTC
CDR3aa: CASSLGGQDYSYEQYF

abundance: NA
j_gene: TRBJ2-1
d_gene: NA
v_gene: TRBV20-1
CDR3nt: TGCAGTGCTATGGGACCAATTCCTACGGTGCAGTTCTTC
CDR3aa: CSAMGPIPTVQFF

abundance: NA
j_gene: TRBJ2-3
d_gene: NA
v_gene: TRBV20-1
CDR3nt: TGCAGTGCTGGCAGAGCGGGTAAGACAGATACGCAGTATTTT
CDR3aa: CSAGRAGKTDTQYF

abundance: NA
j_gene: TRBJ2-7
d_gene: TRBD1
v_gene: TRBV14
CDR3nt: TGTGCCAGCAGCCATGGGCGCGGGACAGGGGAAACCTACGAGCAGTACTTC
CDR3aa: CASSHGRGTGETYEQYF

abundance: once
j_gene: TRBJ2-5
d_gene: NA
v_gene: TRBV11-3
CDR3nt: TGTGCCAGCAGCCCCGAGGGGGAGACCCAGTACTTC
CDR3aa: CASSPEGETQYF

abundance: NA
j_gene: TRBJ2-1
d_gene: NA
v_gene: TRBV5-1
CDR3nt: TGCGCCAGCAGATTGGGGAGCGGCCCCAATGAGCAGTTCTTC
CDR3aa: CASRLGSGPNEQFF

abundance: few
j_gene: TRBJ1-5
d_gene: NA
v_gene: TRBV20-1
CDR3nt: TGCAGTGCCTCGGGGGGGTATCAGCACCAGCATTTT
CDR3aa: CSASGGYQHQHF

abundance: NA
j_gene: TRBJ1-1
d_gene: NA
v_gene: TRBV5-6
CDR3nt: TGTGCCAGCAGCTACTTGGTGCAGGGAGCTTTCTTT
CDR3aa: CASSYLVQGAFF

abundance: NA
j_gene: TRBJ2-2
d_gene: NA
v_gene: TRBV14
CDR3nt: TGTGCCAGCAGGCAAGATGGGCTAGCGTTCACCGGGGAGCTGTTTTTT
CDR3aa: CASRQDGLAFTGELFF

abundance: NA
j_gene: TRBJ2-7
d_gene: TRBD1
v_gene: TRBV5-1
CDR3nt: TGCGCCAGCAGCCCTCAGACAGGGCCCTACGAGCAGTACTTC
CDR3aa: CASSPQTGPYEQYF

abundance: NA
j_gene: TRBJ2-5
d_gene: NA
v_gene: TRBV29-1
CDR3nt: TGCAGCGTTGATGGACATCTAACGAGCCAAGAGGCCCAGTACTTC
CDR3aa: CSVDGHLTSQEAQYF

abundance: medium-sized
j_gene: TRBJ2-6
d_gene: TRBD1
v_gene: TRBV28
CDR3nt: TGTGCCAGCACCTGGACAGGGGGCTCTATTGGGGCCAACGTCCTGACTTTC
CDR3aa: CASTWTGGSIGANVLTF

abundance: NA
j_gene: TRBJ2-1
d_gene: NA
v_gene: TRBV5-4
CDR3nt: TGTGCCAGCAGCGGGAACCGGGACTGGATCTACAACGAGCGGTTATTC
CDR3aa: CASSGNRDWIYNERLF

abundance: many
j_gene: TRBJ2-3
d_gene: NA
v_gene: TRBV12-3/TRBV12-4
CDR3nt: TGTGCCAGCAGTTTAGTACAGCGGATCACAGATACGCAGTATTTT
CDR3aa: CASSLVQRITDTQYF

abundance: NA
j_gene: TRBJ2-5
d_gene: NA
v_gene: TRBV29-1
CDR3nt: TGCAGCGTTTCCAGACGGGACTTAGGACGGACCCAGTACTTC
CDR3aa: CSVSRRDLGRTQYF

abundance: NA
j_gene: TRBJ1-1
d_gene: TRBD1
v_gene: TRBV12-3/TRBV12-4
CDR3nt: TGTGCCAGCAATTTGGGACAGGGGTGGGGCACTGAAGCTTTCTTT
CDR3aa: CASNLGQGWGTEAFF

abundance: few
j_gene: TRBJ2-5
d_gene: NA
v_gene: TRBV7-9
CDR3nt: TGTGCCAGCAGCTTAGAAGCAGAGACCCAGTACTTC
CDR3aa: CASSLEAETQYF

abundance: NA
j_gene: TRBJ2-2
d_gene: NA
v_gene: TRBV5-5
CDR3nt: TGTGCCAGAAGCTTGGTGGGGGATTCAGGGGAGCTGTTTTTT
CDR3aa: CARSLVGDSGELFF

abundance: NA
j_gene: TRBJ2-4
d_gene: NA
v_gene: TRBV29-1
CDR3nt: TGCAGCGACTCGGTAGTGCAAGCCAAAAACATTCAGTACTTC
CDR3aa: CSDSVVQAKNIQYF

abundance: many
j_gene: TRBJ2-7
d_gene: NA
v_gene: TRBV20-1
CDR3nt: TGCAGTGCAAAACCGGGACCGCTATCCTACGAGCAGTACTTC
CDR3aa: CSAKPGPLSYEQYF

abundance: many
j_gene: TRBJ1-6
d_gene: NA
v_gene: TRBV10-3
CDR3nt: TGTGCCATCAGAGGGGGTAACTCTAATTCACCCCTCCACTTT
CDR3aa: CAIRGGNSNSPLHF

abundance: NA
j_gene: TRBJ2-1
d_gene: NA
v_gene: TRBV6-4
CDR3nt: TGTGCCAACAGTGAGTCCGTAGTCCATGAGCAGTTATTC
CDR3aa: CANSESVVHEQLF

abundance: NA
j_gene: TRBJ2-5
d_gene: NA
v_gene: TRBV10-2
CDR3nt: TGCGCCAGCTACAGAGTAGGAGAGACCCAGTACTTC
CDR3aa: CASYRVGETQYF

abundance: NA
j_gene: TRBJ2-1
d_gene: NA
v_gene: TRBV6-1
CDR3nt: TGTGCCAGTAGTGGAGCGGCGTCCGCGTACAATGTGCAGTTCTTC
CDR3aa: CASSGAASAYNVQFF